This TCR beta chain was recorded in a study of T cell clonotyping in hematopoietic cell transplantation. Whole-study findings and limits: Broader posttransplant TCR repertoire diversity was predicted by graft donor and pretransplant recipient Inverse Simpson Index values.

Regarding time point: recipient sample about 28 days before transplant, after cytoreduction. Between the trimmed V and J ends, which lost 0 bases and 4 bases, there was a span of 10 bases. The CDR3 consists of 15 residues. Germline-derived CDR1 and CDR2 are LGHNA and YSLEER. Using immunoSEQ multiplex PCR, the repertoire was profiled, and TCRdb retains in-frame clones only, with some absent. This sample yields more than 20,000 clones, of which 84% are seen a single time; roughly 24% belongs to the top ten. A remark on this clone: Its matching antigen is unknown.

The gene calls are TRBV4-3 and TRBJ1-3, with D hard to call. The source was peripheral blood mononuclear cells, collected before stem cell transplant. This TCR was sampled from a woman aged 55-70 years with acute myeloid leukemia. Some clones in this sample may be carry-over from other donors' samples. The DNA of the CDR3 is TGCGCCAGCAGCCAAGACAGGCTTCTGGGAAACACCATATATTTT. This codes for CASSQDRLLGNTIYF.